The rows below give T cell receptor beta chains drawn from one sample of a study of glioma-infiltrating T cells. Using its own MiXCR run on the multiplex PCR reads, TCRdb lists one record per CDR3 protein. The sample lists a few hundred thousand distinct CDR3 sequences, less than 50% occurring once. Sequencing used glioma tissue, nonneoplastic brain tissue, or PBMCs (not recorded which). Receptors originate from a human donor with low-grade glioma or glioblastoma, undergoing nonglioma brain surgery, or in good health (not recorded which). Each CDR3 is given with its conserved first and last residue. Each record gives: J gene, V gene, clone size, D gene, CDR3 protein, CDR3 DNA. A D gene is named only where the DNA matches it firmly. Size tells how often a clone was seen (once, few, many) or the class of an expanded clone, and some rows leave it out.

J: TRBJ2-1; V: TRBV4-1; size: few; D: .; CDR3: CASSQGWGSGDNEQFF; DNA: TGCGCCAGCAGCCAAGGGTGGGGTAGCGGAGACAATGAGCAGTTCTTC
J: TRBJ2-3; V: TRBV7-6; size: few; D: .; CDR3: CASSLWSDPSTDTQYF; DNA: TGTGCCAGCAGCTTATGGTCCGATCCTAGCACAGATACGCAGTATTTT
J: TRBJ2-5; V: TRBV20-1; size: .; D: TRBD1; CDR3: CSVARDSQETQYF; DNA: TGCAGCGTGGCCCGGGACAGCCAAGAGACCCAGTACTTC
J: TRBJ1-5; V: TRBV6-4; size: few; D: TRBD1; CDR3: CASSQDRGYQPQHF; DNA: TGTGCCAGCAGCCAGGACAGGGGTTATCAGCCCCAGCATTTT
J: TRBJ2-7; V: TRBV7-6; size: few; D: TRBD2; CDR3: CASSPNSWTSGRYEQYF; DNA: TGTGCCAGCAGCCCGAACAGCTGGACTAGCGGGAGATACGAGCAGTACTTC
J: TRBJ1-6; V: TRBV20-1; size: many; D: .; CDR3: CSARGVGNSPLHF; DNA: TGCAGTGCGAGGGGGGTAGGGAATTCACCCCTCCACTTT
J: TRBJ1-1; V: TRBV7-9; size: few; D: .; CDR3: CASSLVKGVSTEAFF; DNA: TGTGCCAGCAGCTTAGTGAAGGGGGTGAGCACTGAAGCTTTCTTT
J: TRBJ2-3; V: TRBV27; size: many; D: .; CDR3: CASKPLGSTDTQYF; DNA: TGTGCTAGCAAGCCGTTGGGTTCCACAGATACGCAGTATTTT
J: TRBJ2-1; V: TRBV9; size: .; D: TRBD2; CDR3: CASSVATASGRYEQFF; DNA: TGTGCCAGCAGCGTAGCTACGGCTAGCGGGCGCTATGAGCAGTTCTTC
J: TRBJ2-7; V: TRBV5-1; size: .; D: .; CDR3: CASCLGSNNEQYF; DNA: TGCGCCAGCTGCTTGGGCTCTAACAATGAGCAGTACTTC
J: TRBJ2-1; V: TRBV7-2; size: .; D: .; CDR3: CASSLDYRVVGEQFF; DNA: TGTGCCAGCAGCTTAGATTACAGGGTGGTCGGTGAGCAGTTCTTC
J: TRBJ2-7; V: TRBV2; size: .; D: .; CDR3: CASSGTWLSYEQYF; DNA: TGTGCCAGCTCCGGGACATGGCTATCCTACGAGCAGTACTTC
J: TRBJ1-1; V: TRBV15; size: many; D: .; CDR3: CATSREDWGVTEAFF; DNA: TGTGCCACCAGCAGAGAGGATTGGGGGGTCACTGAAGCTTTCTTT
J: TRBJ2-1; V: TRBV4-2; size: .; D: TRBD2; CDR3: CASSQEGAGRAMGEQFF; DNA: TGTGCCAGCAGCCAAGAAGGCGCCGGGAGGGCCATGGGTGAGCAGTTCTTC
J: TRBJ2-3; V: TRBV28; size: .; D: .; CDR3: CASRLGGRTDTQYF; DNA: TGTGCCAGCAGACTCGGGGGCCGCACAGATACGCAGTATTTT
J: TRBJ1-1; V: TRBV4-3; size: many; D: .; CDR3: CASSQDPNDTEAFF; DNA: TGCGCCAGCAGCCAAGATCCCAACGACACTGAAGCTTTCTTT
J: TRBJ2-1; V: TRBV27; size: few; D: TRBD2; CDR3: CASSIGPPPLAAYNEQFF; DNA: TGTGCCAGCAGCATAGGCCCACCACCACTAGCGGCCTACAATGAGCAGTTCTTC
J: TRBJ2-7; V: TRBV7-6; size: many; D: .; CDR3: CASSQGQNYEQYF; DNA: TGTGCCAGCAGCCAAGGACAGAACTACGAGCAGTACTTC
J: TRBJ2-1; V: TRBV4-1; size: .; D: TRBD2; CDR3: CASSQERGLAQEQFF; DNA: TGCGCCAGCAGCCAAGAAAGGGGACTAGCACAGGAGCAGTTCTTC
J: TRBJ1-1; V: TRBV6-2/TRBV6-3; size: .; D: TRBD1; CDR3: CASSYLGQGSVGLKNTEAFF; DNA: TGTGCCAGCAGTTATTTGGGACAGGGATCGGTCGGACTTAAGAACACTGAAGCTTTCTTT
J: TRBJ1-1; V: TRBV20-1; size: many; D: .; CDR3: CSAKRQNTEAFF; DNA: TGCAGTGCTAAACGCCAGAACACTGAAGCTTTCTTT
J: TRBJ2-3; V: TRBV6-2/TRBV6-3; size: .; D: .; CDR3: CASSEGPRTTDTQYF; DNA: TGTGCCAGCAGTGAAGGCCCCCGGACCACAGATACGCAGTATTTT
J: TRBJ2-5; V: TRBV29-1; size: .; D: TRBD1; CDR3: CSVAPRDRQETQYF; DNA: TGCAGCGTCGCCCCACGGGACAGACAAGAGACCCAGTACTTC
J: TRBJ2-7; V: TRBV28; size: many; D: TRBD1; CDR3: CASSLSQGAAYEQYF; DNA: TGTGCCAGCAGTTTATCCCAGGGGGCAGCGTACGAGCAGTACTTC
J: TRBJ2-5; V: TRBV4-3; size: few; D: .; CDR3: CASSQDSKETQYF; DNA: TGCGCCAGCAGCCAAGATTCAAAGGAGACCCAGTACTTC
J: TRBJ2-6; V: TRBV15; size: .; D: TRBD1; CDR3: CATSEPAGGPSGANVLTF; DNA: TGTGCCACCAGCGAGCCGGCAGGGGGTCCATCTGGGGCCAACGTCCTGACTTTC
J: TRBJ2-7; V: TRBV7-2; size: .; D: TRBD2; CDR3: CASSRRREGNEQYF; DNA: TGTGCCAGCAGCCGGCGGCGGGAGGGAAACGAGCAGTACTTC
J: TRBJ2-3; V: TRBV2; size: .; D: .; CDR3: CASSVDQGTDKQYF; DNA: TGTGCCAGCAGTGTCGATCAGGGCACAGATAAGCAGTATTTT
J: TRBJ1-5; V: TRBV27; size: many; D: .; CDR3: CASSFSINQPQHF; DNA: TGTGCCAGCAGTTTCTCCATCAATCAGCCCCAGCATTTT
J: TRBJ1-6; V: TRBV11-2; size: .; D: TRBD1; CDR3: CASSVTGEGSPLHF; DNA: TGTGCCAGCAGCGTAACAGGGGAAGGTTCACCCCTCCACTTT
J: TRBJ2-1; V: TRBV28; size: .; D: .; CDR3: CASSLSWGNEQFF; DNA: TGTGCCAGCAGTCTTTCATGGGGTAATGAGCAGTTCTTC
J: TRBJ2-1; V: TRBV6-1; size: many; D: .; CDR3: CASSRETDNEQFF; DNA: TGTGCCAGCAGTAGGGAGACGGACAATGAGCAGTTCTTC
J: TRBJ2-5; V: TRBV27; size: few; D: .; CDR3: CASSHRGLQYQETQYF; DNA: TGTGCCAGCAGTCACAGGGGACTCCAGTACCAAGAGACCCAGTACTTC
J: TRBJ1-1; V: TRBV12-3/TRBV12-4; size: few; D: .; CDR3: CASSFGGVTTEAFF; DNA: TGTGCCAGCAGTTTTGGAGGGGTTACCACTGAAGCTTTCTTT
J: TRBJ2-3; V: TRBV5-4; size: .; D: TRBD1; CDR3: CASSLEQGADTQYF; DNA: TGTGCCAGCAGCTTGGAGCAGGGGGCGGATACGCAGTATTTT
J: TRBJ2-5; V: TRBV12-3/TRBV12-4; size: .; D: TRBD2; CDR3: CASSTLADQETQYF; DNA: TGTGCCAGCAGCACTCTAGCGGACCAAGAGACCCAGTACTTC
J: TRBJ2-1; V: TRBV27; size: few; D: .; CDR3: CASSLFGRISYNEQFF; DNA: TGTGCCAGCAGTTTATTCGGGCGGATCTCCTACAATGAGCAGTTCTTC
J: TRBJ2-3; V: TRBV19; size: .; D: .; CDR3: CASSGFTDTQYF; DNA: TGTGCCAGTAGCGGATTCACAGATACGCAGTATTTT
J: TRBJ2-7; V: TRBV4-2; size: few; D: TRBD2; CDR3: CASSPREGRGSSYEQYF; DNA: TGTGCCAGCAGCCCCAGAGAGGGGCGGGGGAGCTCCTACGAGCAGTACTTC
J: TRBJ2-7; V: TRBV7-2; size: .; D: .; CDR3: CASSLRGQLYEQYF; DNA: TGTGCCAGCAGCTTACGGGGCCAGCTCTACGAGCAGTACTTC
J: TRBJ1-2; V: TRBV12-3/TRBV12-4; size: many; D: .; CDR3: CASSQQFNYGYTF; DNA: TGTGCCAGCAGTCAACAATTTAACTATGGCTACACCTTC
J: TRBJ1-3; V: TRBV6-5; size: .; D: .; CDR3: CVSSSAADSSGNNIYF; DNA: TGTGTCAGCAGTTCGGCTGCGGACAGCTCTGGAAACAACATATATTTT
J: TRBJ1-5; V: TRBV4-1; size: .; D: .; CDR3: CASSQGQRVLSNQPQHF; DNA: TGCGCCAGCAGCCAAGGACAAAGGGTGTTGAGCAATCAGCCCCAGCATTTT
J: TRBJ2-2; V: TRBV29-1; size: .; D: TRBD2; CDR3: CSVEDLGLAGAGELSF; DNA: TGCAGCGTTGAAGATCTAGGACTAGCGGGAGCCGGGGAGCTGTCTTTT
J: TRBJ1-6; V: TRBV4-1; size: few; D: .; CDR3: CASSQAEQGVESPLHF; DNA: TGCGCCAGCAGCCAAGCAGAGCAGGGAGTAGAATCACCCCTCCACTTT
J: TRBJ2-1; V: TRBV20-1; size: few; D: .; CDR3: CSARDLGGKNSYNEQFF; DNA: TGCAGTGCTAGAGATCTCGGGGGAAAGAACTCCTACAATGAGCAGTTCTTC
J: TRBJ2-4; V: TRBV27; size: few; D: .; CDR3: CASSLTPLFGSGGAKNIQYF; DNA: TGTGCCAGCAGTTTAACCCCCCTCTTCGGCAGTGGGGGAGCCAAAAACATTCAGTACTTC
J: TRBJ1-1; V: TRBV7-2; size: few; D: .; CDR3: CASSLGRINTEAFF; DNA: TGTGCCAGCAGCTTGGGACGGATAAACACTGAAGCTTTCTTT
J: TRBJ2-7; V: TRBV28; size: .; D: TRBD1; CDR3: CASRGQGDPILYEQYF; DNA: TGTGCCAGCAGAGGTCAGGGGGACCCAATTCTCTACGAGCAGTACTTC
J: TRBJ1-5; V: TRBV2; size: .; D: TRBD1; CDR3: CASSVPTGQGVRSNQPQHF; DNA: TGTGCCAGCAGTGTCCCCACAGGACAGGGGGTACGTAGCAATCAGCCCCAGCATTTT
J: TRBJ2-5; V: TRBV5-4; size: .; D: .; CDR3: CASSLDYQETQYF; DNA: TGTGCCAGCAGCTTGGACTACCAAGAGACCCAGTACTTC
J: TRBJ1-5; V: TRBV25-1; size: many; D: .; CDR3: CASKPGKRNQPQHF; DNA: TGTGCCAGCAAGCCCGGGAAGAGAAATCAGCCCCAGCATTTT
J: TRBJ2-1; V: TRBV4-3; size: .; D: .; CDR3: CASSQELDKSYNEQFF; DNA: TGCGCCAGCAGCCAAGAATTAGACAAGTCCTACAATGAGCAGTTCTTC
J: TRBJ2-1; V: TRBV29-1; size: few; D: .; CDR3: CSVGGEAGYNEQFF; DNA: TGCAGCGTTGGCGGCGAAGCAGGCTACAATGAGCAGTTCTTC
J: TRBJ2-7; V: TRBV20-1; size: few; D: TRBD2; CDR3: CSGGAGGNEQYF; DNA: TGCAGTGGGGGAGCGGGAGGAAACGAGCAGTACTTC
J: TRBJ1-2; V: TRBV4-3; size: .; D: TRBD1; CDR3: CASSQEWAGGHGYTF; DNA: TGCGCCAGCAGCCAAGAGTGGGCAGGGGGCCACGGCTACACCTTC
J: TRBJ2-3; V: TRBV5-1; size: .; D: TRBD1; CDR3: CASNDPQGADTQYF; DNA: TGCGCCAGCAATGACCCCCAGGGGGCAGATACGCAGTATTTT
J: TRBJ1-1; V: TRBV20-1; size: many; D: TRBD1; CDR3: CSASRDSNTEAFF; DNA: TGCAGTGCTAGTCGGGACAGCAACACTGAAGCTTTCTTT
J: TRBJ2-7; V: TRBV7-2; size: .; D: .; CDR3: CASSLEGWGDSYEQYF; DNA: TGTGCCAGCAGCTTAGAAGGATGGGGGGACTCCTACGAGCAGTACTTC